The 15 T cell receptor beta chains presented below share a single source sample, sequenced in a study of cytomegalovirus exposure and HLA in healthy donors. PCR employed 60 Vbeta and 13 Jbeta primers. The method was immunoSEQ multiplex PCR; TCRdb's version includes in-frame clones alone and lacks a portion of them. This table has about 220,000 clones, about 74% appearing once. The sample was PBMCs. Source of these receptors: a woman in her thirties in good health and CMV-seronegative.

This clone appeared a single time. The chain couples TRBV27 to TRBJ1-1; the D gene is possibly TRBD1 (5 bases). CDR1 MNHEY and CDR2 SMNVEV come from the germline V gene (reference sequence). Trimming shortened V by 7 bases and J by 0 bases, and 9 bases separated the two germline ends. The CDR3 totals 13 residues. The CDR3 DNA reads TGTGCCAGCAAACCGGGGGTGAACACTGAAGCTTTCTTT. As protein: CASKPGVNTEAFF.

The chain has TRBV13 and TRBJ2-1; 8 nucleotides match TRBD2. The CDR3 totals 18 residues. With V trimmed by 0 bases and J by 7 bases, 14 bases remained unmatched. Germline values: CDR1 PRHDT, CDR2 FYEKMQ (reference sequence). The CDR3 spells CASSLGPGVAGPVNEQFF. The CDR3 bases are TGTGCCAGCAGCTTAGGCCCTGGGGTAGCGGGACCTGTGAATGAGCAGTTCTTC. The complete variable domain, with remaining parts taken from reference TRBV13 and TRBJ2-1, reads AAGVIQSPRHLIKEKRETATLKCYPIPRHDTVYWYQQGPGQDPQFLISFYEKMQSDKGSIPDRFSAQQFSDYHSELNMSSLELGDSALYFCASSLGPGVAGPVNEQFFGPGTRLTVL.

The CDR3 here is CASILTSGSYNEQFF. The DNA for the CDR3 is TGTGCCAGCATTCTTACTAGCGGCTCCTACAATGAGCAGTTCTTC. The chain recombines TRBV6-1 with TRBJ2-1; the match to TRBD2 covers 8 bases. Germline values: CDR1 MNHNS, CDR2 SASEGT. V was clipped by 7 bases and J by 0 bases; unmatched bases: 5. The CDR3 length is 15 residues.

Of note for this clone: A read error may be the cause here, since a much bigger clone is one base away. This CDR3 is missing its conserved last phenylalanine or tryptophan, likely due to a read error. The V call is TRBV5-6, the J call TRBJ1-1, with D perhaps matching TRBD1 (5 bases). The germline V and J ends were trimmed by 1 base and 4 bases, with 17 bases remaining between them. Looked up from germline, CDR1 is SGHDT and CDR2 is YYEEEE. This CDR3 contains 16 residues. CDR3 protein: CASSLRSQGMGTEAFL. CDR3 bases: TGTGCCAGCAGCTTGAGGTCCCAGGGTATGGGCACTGAAGCTTTCTTG.

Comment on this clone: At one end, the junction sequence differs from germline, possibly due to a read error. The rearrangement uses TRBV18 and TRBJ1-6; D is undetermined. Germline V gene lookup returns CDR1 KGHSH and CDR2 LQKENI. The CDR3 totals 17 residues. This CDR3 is CVSSRSTGSSYNSPLHF. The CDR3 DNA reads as TGTGTCAGCTCACGATCCACGGGAAGCTCCTATAATTCACCCCTCCACTTT.

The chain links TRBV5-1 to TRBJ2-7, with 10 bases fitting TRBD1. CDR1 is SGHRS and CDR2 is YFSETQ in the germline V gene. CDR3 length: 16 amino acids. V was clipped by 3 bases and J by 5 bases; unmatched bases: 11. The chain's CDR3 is CASSSGGTGVLHEQYF. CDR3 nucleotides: TGCGCCAGCAGCTCGGGGGGGACAGGGGTTTTACACGAGCAGTACTTC.

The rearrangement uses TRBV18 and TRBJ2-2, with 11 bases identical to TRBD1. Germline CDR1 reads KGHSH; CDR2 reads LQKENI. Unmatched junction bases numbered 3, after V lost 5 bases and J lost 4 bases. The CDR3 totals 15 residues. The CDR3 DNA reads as TGTGCCAGCTCATCCGGGACAGGGGGCACCGGGGAGCTGTTTTTT. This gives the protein CASSSGTGGTGELFF.

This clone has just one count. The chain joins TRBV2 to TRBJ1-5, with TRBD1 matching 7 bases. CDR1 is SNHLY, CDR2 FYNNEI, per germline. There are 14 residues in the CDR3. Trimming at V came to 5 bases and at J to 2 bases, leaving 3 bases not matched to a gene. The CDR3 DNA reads TGTGCCAGCAGTAGGGACAGTGGCAATCAGCCCCAGCATTTT. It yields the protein CASSRDSGNQPQHF. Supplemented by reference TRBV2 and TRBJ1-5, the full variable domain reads EPEVTQTPSHQVTQMGQEVILRCVPISNHLYFYWYRQILGQKVEFLVSFYNNEISEKSEIFDDQFSVERPDGSNFTLKIRSTKLEDSAMYFCASSRDSGNQPQHFGDGTRLSIL.

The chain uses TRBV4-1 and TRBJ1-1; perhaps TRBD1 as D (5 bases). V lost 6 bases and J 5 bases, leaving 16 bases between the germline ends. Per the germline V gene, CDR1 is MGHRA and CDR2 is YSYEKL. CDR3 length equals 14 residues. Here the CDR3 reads CASSSQGLETEAFF. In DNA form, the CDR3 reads TGCGCCAGCAGTTCCCAGGGCCTTGAGACTGAAGCTTTCTTT.

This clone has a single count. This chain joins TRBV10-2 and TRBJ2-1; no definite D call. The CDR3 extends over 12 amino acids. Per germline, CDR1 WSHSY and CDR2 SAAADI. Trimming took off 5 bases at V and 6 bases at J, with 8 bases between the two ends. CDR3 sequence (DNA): TGCGCCAGCAGTTTCCCGGGCAATGAGCAGTTCTTC. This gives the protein CASSFPGNEQFF.

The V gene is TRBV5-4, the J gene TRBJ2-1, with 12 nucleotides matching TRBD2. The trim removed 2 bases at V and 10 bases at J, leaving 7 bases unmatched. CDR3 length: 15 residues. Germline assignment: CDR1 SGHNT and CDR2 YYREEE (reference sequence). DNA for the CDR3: TGTGCCAGCAGCTTATCTAGCGGGGGGGGACGGGAGCAGTTCTTC. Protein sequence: CASSLSSGGGREQFF.

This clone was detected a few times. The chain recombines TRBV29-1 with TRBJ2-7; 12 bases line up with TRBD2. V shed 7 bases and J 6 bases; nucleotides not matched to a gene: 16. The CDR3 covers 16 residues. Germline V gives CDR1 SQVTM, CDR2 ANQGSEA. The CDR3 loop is CSADSRRTSGTIEQYF. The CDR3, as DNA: TGCAGCGCAGACAGTAGGAGGACTAGCGGGACTATCGAGCAGTACTTC.

CDR3 nucleotide sequence: TGTGCCAGCTCCTCCGACAGAAATGAAAAACTGTTTTTT. This sequence encodes CASSSDRNEKLFF. The chain recombines TRBV18 with TRBJ1-4; perhaps TRBD1 as D (5 bases). Germline CDR1 reads KGHSH; CDR2 reads LQKENI. V dropped 6 bases and J dropped 5 bases, with 10 bases sitting between them. This CDR3 contains 13 residues.

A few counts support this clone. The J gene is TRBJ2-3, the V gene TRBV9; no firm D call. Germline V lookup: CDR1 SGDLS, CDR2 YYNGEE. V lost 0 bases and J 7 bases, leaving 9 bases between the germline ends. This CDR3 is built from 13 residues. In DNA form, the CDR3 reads TGTGCCAGCAGCGTAGATGGCCTCAATACGCAGTATTTT. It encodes CASSVDGLNTQYF.

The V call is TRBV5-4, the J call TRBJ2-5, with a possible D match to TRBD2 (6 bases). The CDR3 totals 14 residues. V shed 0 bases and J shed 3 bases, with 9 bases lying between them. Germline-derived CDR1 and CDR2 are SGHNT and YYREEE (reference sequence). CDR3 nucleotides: TGTGCCAGCAGCTTGGAAACTAGCAAAGAGACCCAGTACTTC. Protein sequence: CASSLETSKETQYF.